This T cell receptor (beta chain) was retrieved from a study of cytomegalovirus exposure and HLA in healthy donors. Study in general: Approximately 170 million T cells yielded 100 million or so unique TCR beta sequences in earlier analysis. General study results and limits: In an earlier analysis, in 540 or so donors, most V segments appeared productive either ~90% or ~30% of the time. Presence/absence comparisons presumed near-even sequencing depth among donors. The study had only CMV serostatus as immune exposure information.

As regards this clone: Its antigen is currently unknown.

The PCR used 60 Vbeta and 13 Jbeta primers. Clones were read by immunoSEQ multiplex PCR, and TCRdb kept only the in-frame ones, dropping some. The sample is made up of about 190,000 clones, and the top ten hold 6.5% of it. Germline V gives CDR1 SGHNT, CDR2 YYREEE (reference sequence). The V segment lost 4 bases and the J segment 3 bases; nucleotides outside the gene matches: 8. The CDR3 contains 16 residues. The chain couples TRBV5-4 to TRBJ2-7; 12 bases fit TRBD1. Input material: PBMCs. This clonotype was obtained from a man in his thirties or forties in good health and CMV-seronegative. DNA of the CDR3: TGTGCCAGCAGCCGGGGACAGGGGGCACCCCTCTACGAGCAGTACTTC. As protein: CASSRGQGAPLYEQYF.